This is a list of T cell receptor beta chains from one sample in a study of T cell repertoires in cytomegalovirus infection. For these receptors, no antigen is known. TCRdb passed the reads through MiXCR, listing each CDR3 protein once. The table lists 900,000 to 950,000 distinct CDR3 sequences, roughly 30% of them singletons. The sample here was cultured CD8+ T cells from PBMCs, taken from culture after CMV antigen stimulation. The receptors derive from a human donor in good health (CMV status not recorded). Some clones in this sample may be carry-over from other donors' samples. The CDR3 runs from the conserved cysteine through the conserved F or W. The D gene is left open where the match is weak. Not every row has a clone size; where given, it reads once, few, many or a size class.

TRBJ2-4	TRBV5-6	TRBD1	.	TGTGCCAGCAGCTTGGGGGACAGTCGAAACATTCAGTACTTC	CASSLGDSRNIQYF
TRBJ2-2	TRBV11-2	TRBD1	many	TGTGCCAGCAGCTCCGGGACAGGGATCAGTGGGGAGCTGTTTTTT	CASSSGTGISGELFF
TRBJ2-3	TRBV27	TRBD1	.	TGTGCCAGCAGTTTCGGGACAGCCACAGATACGCAGTATTTT	CASSFGTATDTQYF
TRBJ1-5	TRBV6-2/TRBV6-3	.	few	TGTGCCAGCTTATTACACCCCGATAGCAATCAGCCCCAGCATTTT	CASLLHPDSNQPQHF
TRBJ1-1	TRBV6-2/TRBV6-3	.	.	TGTGCCAGCAGTACCGCCCCATGGGTTCGGGAAACTGAAGCTTTCTTT	CASSTAPWVRETEAFF
TRBJ1-5	TRBV6-1	.	.	TGTGCCAGCAGTGAAGGGACGGGAGGCCAGCCCCAGCATTTT	CASSEGTGGQPQHF
TRBJ1-2	TRBV7-9	TRBD1	.	TGTGCCAGCAGGCCCGGACAGGCCCTGGGCTACACCTTC	CASRPGQALGYTF
TRBJ2-3	TRBV6-6	TRBD2	few	TGTGCCAGCAGTTCCGTTAGCGGGGGGTGGACAGATACGCAGTATTTT	CASSSVSGGWTDTQYF
TRBJ1-1	TRBV4-1	.	few	TGCGCCAGCAGCCAAGGCCCGGGACGGCACACTGAAGCTTTCTTT	CASSQGPGRHTEAFF
TRBJ2-2	TRBV6-5	.	.	TGTGCCAGCAGTTCGTGGGAGCTGTTTTTT	CASSSWELFF
TRBJ2-3	TRBV7-3	TRBD1	.	TGTGCCAGCAGGGGACAGCTATCGGATACGCAGTATTTT	CASRGQLSDTQYF
TRBJ2-2	TRBV3-1	TRBD1	once	TGTGCCAGCAGCCAAGAACTGCGACAGGGCCGGGGGGAGCTGTTTTTT	CASSQELRQGRGELFF
TRBJ1-4	TRBV19	.	.	TGTGCCAGTAGGGACAGAAATGAAAAACTGTTTTTT	CASRDRNEKLFF
TRBJ1-2	TRBV7-2	TRBD1	many	TGTGCCAGCACCTCGATGGACAGGACTAACTATGGCTACACCTTC	CASTSMDRTNYGYTF
TRBJ2-3	TRBV6-5	TRBD2	few	TGTGCCAGCCGGAAGGGTCTAGCGGGTCTCACAGATACGCAGTATTTT	CASRKGLAGLTDTQYF
TRBJ1-6	TRBV7-9	.	once	TGTGCCAGCAGCTTAGGTACCCGGCCCCTCCACTTT	CASSLGTRPLHF
TRBJ2-3	TRBV2	.	.	TGTGCCAGCCCTGGGGAGGGGGCCGGAGATACGCAGTATTTT	CASPGEGAGDTQYF
TRBJ1-2	TRBV6-6	.	few	TGTGCCAGCAGTCCCGACGGGGCCGGAACTAACTATGGCTACACCTTC	CASSPDGAGTNYGYTF
TRBJ2-1	TRBV27	.	.	TGTGCCAGCAGTTACAGACTTCGCTCTCAGGAGCAGTTCTTC	CASSYRLRSQEQFF
TRBJ2-3	TRBV4-3	TRBD2	.	TGCGCCAGCAGCCAATTTCTAGCGGGGACGCAGTATTTT	CASSQFLAGTQYF
TRBJ1-2	TRBV7-2	.	many	TGTGCCAGCAGCCCAAGGGTGGGTCCGACGGTAACTAACTATGGCTACACCTTC	CASSPRVGPTVTNYGYTF
TRBJ2-7	TRBV4-1	.	once	TGCGCCAGCAGGGCCCCGGGGGCCGTCGAGCAGTACTTC	CASRAPGAVEQYF
TRBJ1-5	TRBV12-3/TRBV12-4	.	few	TGTGCCAGCAGTCGACGGGACAATCAGCCCCAGCATTTT	CASSRRDNQPQHF
TRBJ1-1	TRBV6-5	.	.	TGTGCCAGCAGTTACTCACGGGGAATCACTGAAGCTTTCTTT	CASSYSRGITEAFF
TRBJ1-1	TRBV6-2/TRBV6-3	.	.	TGTGCCAGCAGTTTCGTATCGGTGAACACTGAAGCTTTCTTT	CASSFVSVNTEAFF